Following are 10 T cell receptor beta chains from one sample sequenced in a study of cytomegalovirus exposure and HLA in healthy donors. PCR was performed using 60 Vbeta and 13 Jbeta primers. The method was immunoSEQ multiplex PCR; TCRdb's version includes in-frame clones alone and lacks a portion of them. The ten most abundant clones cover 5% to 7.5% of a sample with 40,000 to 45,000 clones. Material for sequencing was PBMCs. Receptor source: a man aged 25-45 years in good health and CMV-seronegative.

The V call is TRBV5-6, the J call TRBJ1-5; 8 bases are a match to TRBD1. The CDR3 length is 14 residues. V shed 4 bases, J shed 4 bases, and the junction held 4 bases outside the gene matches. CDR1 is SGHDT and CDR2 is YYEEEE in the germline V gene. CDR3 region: CASSLGTGNQPQHF. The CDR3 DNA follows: TGTGCCAGCAGCCTGGGGACAGGAAATCAGCCCCAGCATTTT.

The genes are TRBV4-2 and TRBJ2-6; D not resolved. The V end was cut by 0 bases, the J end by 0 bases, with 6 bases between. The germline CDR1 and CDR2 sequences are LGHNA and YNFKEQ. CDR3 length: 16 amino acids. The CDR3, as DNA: TGTGCCAGCAGCCAAGATGTGAGCTCTGGGGCCAACGTCCTGACTTTC. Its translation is CASSQDVSSGANVLTF.

This CDR3 is CAISDASGRPRETQYF. In nucleotides, the CDR3 is TGTGCCATCAGTGATGCTAGCGGGAGACCAAGGGAGACCCAGTACTTC. The chain combines TRBV10-3 with TRBJ2-5, with 10 bases fitting TRBD2. The CDR3 sequence is 16 residues long. In germline, CDR1 is ENHRY, CDR2 SYGVKD. Trimming cost V 3 bases and J 5 bases; bases outside gene matches: 9.

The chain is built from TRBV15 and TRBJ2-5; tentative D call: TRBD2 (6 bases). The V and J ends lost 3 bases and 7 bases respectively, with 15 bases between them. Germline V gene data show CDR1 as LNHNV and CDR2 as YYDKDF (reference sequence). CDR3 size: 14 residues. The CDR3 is CATSSRETAATQYF. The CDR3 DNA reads TGTGCCACCAGCAGCCGGGAGACCGCCGCGACCCAGTACTTC.

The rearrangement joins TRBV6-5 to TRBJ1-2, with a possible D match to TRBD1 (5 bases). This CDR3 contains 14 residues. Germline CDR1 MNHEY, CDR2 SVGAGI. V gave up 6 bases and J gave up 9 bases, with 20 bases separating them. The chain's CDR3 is CASSQPRGGGSYTF. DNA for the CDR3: TGTGCCAGCAGCCAACCAAGGGGCGGGGGTAGCTACACCTTC.

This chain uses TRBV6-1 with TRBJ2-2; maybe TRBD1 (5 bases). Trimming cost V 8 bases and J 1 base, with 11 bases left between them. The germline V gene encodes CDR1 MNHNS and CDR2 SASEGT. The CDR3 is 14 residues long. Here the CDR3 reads CASQPTGNTGELFF. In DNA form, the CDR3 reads TGTGCCAGCCAACCTACAGGGAACACCGGGGAGCTGTTTTTT.

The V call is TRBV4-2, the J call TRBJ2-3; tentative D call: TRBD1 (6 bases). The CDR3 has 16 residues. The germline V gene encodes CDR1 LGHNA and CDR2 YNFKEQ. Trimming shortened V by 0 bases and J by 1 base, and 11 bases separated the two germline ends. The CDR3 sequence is CASSQEGAWGTDTQYF. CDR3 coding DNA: TGTGCCAGCAGCCAAGAGGGGGCCTGGGGCACAGATACGCAGTATTTT.

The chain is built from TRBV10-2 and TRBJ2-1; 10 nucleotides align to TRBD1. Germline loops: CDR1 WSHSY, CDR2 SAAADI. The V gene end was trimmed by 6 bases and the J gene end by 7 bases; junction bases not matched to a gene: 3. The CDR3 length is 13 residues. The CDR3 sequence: CASRDRGANEQFF. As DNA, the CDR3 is TGCGCCAGCAGGGACAGGGGGGCAAATGAGCAGTTCTTC.

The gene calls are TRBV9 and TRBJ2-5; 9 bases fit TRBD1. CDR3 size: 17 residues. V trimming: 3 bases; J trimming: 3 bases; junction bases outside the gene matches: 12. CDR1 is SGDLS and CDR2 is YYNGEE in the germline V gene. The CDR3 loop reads CASSAGEGQGLKETQYF. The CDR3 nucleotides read TGTGCCAGCAGCGCAGGCGAGGGACAGGGCCTAAAAGAGACCCAGTACTTC.

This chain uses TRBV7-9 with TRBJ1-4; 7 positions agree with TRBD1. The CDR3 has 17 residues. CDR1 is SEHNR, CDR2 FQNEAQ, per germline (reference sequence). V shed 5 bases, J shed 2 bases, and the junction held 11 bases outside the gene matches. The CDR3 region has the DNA TGTGCCAGCAGCCCTCTTTTTGGACAGGAGACTAATGAAAAACTGTTTTTT. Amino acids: CASSPLFGQETNEKLFF.